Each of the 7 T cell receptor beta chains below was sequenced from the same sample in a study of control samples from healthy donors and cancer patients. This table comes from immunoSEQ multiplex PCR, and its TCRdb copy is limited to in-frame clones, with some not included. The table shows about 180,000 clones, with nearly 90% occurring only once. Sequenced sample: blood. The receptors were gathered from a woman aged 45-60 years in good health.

This chain's CDR3 is CASSWWQPQHF. CDR3 DNA: TGTGCCAGCAGCTGGTGGCAGCCCCAGCATTTT. The chain links TRBV21-1 to TRBJ1-5. TRBV21-1 is shown as a pseudogene. The CDR3 loop spans 11 amino acids.

CDR3: CASSVGQGGTGELFF. In DNA form, the CDR3 reads TGTGCCAGCAGCGTCGGACAGGGCGGCACCGGGGAGCTGTTTTTT. The chain combines TRBV9 with TRBJ2-2; 8 bases match TRBD1. Germline CDR1 and CDR2: SGDLS and YYNGEE. J was trimmed by 4 bases and V by 2 bases; bases with no gene match: 4. CDR3 length: 15 amino acids.

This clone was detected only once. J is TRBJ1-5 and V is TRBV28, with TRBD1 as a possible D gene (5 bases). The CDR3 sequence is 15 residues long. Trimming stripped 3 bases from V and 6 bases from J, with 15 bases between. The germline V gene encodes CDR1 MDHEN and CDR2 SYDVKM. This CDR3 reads CASSLPRGGGQPQHF. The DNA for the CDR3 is TGTGCCAGCAGTTTGCCCCGGGGCGGGGGTCAGCCCCAGCATTTT.

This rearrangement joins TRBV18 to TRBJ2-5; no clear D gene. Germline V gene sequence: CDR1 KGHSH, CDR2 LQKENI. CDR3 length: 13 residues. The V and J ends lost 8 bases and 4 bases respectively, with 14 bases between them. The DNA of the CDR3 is TGTGCCAGCACCGACGTGGGAAGAGAGACCCAGTACTTC. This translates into CASTDVGRETQYF.

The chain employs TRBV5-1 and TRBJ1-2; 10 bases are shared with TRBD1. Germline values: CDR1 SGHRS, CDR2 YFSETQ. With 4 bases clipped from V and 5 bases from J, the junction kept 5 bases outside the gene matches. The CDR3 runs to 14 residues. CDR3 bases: TGCGCCAGCAGCCCCGGGACAGGGGAGTATGGCTACACCTTC. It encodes CASSPGTGEYGYTF.

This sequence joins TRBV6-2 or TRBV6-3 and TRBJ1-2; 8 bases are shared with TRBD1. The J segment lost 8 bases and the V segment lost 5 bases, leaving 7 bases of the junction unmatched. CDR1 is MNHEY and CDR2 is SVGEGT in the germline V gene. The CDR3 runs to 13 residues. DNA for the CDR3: TGTGCCAGCAGTCTCGACAGGGGTGGCGGCTACACCTTC. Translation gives CASSLDRGGGYTF.

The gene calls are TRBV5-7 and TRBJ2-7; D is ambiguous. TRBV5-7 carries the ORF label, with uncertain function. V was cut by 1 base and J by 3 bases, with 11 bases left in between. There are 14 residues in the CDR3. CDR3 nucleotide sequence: TGTGCCAGCAGCTTGAGGCAGGTGAGCTACGAGCAGTACTTC. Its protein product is CASSLRQVSYEQYF.